The following is a T cell receptor beta chain sequence with its context. This sample is part of a study of blood T cell repertoires in COVID-19. Background on the study: The United States, Italy and Spain supplied acute and convalescent COVID-19 samples. Nucleic acid was either cDNA or gDNA, and it came from T cells, B-cell-depleted T cells, or PBMCs.

Germline-derived CDR1 and CDR2 are LGHNA and YNFKEQ. Trimming at V came to 0 bases and at J to 12 bases, leaving 16 bases not matched to a gene. The CDR3 has 16 residues. Sequencing used immunoSEQ multiplex PCR; TCRdb keeps in-frame clones, though not all of them. The sample contains about 520,000 clones, 75% to 90% of which appear only once. This receptor was identified in a human donor in a cohort sampled during active COVID-19. The V and J genes are TRBV4-2 and TRBJ2-7; 8 positions agree with TRBD2. Sequenced input: peripheral blood. In DNA form, the CDR3 reads TGTGCCAGCAGCCAAGAGGGTAATGGACTAGCCTCCCAATGGTACTTC. Protein sequence: CASSQEGNGLASQWYF.